This T cell receptor (beta chain) was identified during a study of Ad26.COV2.S vaccination and SARS-CoV-2 variants. The CDR3 is made up of 15 amino acids. The V and J ends lost 4 bases and 5 bases respectively, with 16 bases between them. Germline lookup yields CDR1 MNHEY and CDR2 SMNVEV (reference sequence). Study-wide findings and caveats: Non-spike TCR breadth did not differ much between vaccine and placebo recipients. CD8+ and CD4+ T cells specific for spike reportedly responded with substantial breadth after vaccination. Total T cell responses were possibly underestimated by TCR breadth and depth analyses. The study found higher spike-specific TCR breadth in vaccine than placebo recipients.

With respect to this clone: Its antigen remains unidentified.

Assay: immunoSEQ multiplex PCR; the TCRdb copy retains only in-frame clones and omits some. The sample comprises about 180,000 clones, around 90% of which are singletons, and around 6.1% rests with the top ten. This receptor was taken from a human donor who had recovered from COVID-19. The chain couples TRBV27 to TRBJ2-3; the D gene is possibly TRBD2 (6 bases). The starting material was peripheral blood, obtained after recovery from COVID-19. This chain's CDR3 is CASSYLGTVRDTQYF. The CDR3 nucleotides are TGTGCCAGCAGTTACCTTGGGACTGTCAGAGATACGCAGTATTTT.